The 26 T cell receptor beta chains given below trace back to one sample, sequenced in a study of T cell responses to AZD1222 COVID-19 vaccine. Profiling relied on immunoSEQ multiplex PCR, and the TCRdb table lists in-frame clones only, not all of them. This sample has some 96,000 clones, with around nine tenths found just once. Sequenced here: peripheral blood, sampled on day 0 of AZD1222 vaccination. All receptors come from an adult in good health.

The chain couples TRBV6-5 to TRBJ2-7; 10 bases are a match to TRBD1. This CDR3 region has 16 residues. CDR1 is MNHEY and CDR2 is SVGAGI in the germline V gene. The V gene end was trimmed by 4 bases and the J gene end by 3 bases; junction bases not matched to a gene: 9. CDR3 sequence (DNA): TGTGCCAGCAGTTCTCTACGCCGGGACAGGGGCTACGAGCAGTACTTC. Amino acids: CASSSLRRDRGYEQYF.

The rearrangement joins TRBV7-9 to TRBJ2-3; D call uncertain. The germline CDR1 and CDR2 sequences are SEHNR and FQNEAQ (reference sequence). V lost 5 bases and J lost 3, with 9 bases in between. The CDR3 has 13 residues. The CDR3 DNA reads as TGTGCCAGCAGCAGCTACAGAACAGATACGCAGTATTTT. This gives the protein CASSSYRTDTQYF.

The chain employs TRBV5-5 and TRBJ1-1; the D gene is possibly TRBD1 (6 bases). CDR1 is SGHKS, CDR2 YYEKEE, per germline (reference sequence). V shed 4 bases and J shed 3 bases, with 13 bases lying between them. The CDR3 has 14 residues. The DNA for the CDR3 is TGTGCCAGCAGCCGGGGGCAGCTTTACACTGAAGCTTTCTTT. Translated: CASSRGQLYTEAFF.

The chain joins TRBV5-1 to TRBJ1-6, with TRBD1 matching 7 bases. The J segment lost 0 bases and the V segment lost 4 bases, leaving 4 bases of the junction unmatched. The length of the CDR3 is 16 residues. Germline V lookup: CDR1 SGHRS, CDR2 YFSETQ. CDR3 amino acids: CASSGTGDSYNSPLHF. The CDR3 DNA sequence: TGCGCCAGCAGCGGAACAGGGGACTCCTATAATTCACCCCTCCACTTT. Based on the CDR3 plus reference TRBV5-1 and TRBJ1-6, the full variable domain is KAGVTQTPRYLIKTRGQQVTLSCSPISGHRSVSWYQQTPGQGLQFLFEYFSETQRNKGNFPGRFSGRQFSNSRSEMNVSTLELGDSALYLCASSGTGDSYNSPLHFGNGTRLTVT.

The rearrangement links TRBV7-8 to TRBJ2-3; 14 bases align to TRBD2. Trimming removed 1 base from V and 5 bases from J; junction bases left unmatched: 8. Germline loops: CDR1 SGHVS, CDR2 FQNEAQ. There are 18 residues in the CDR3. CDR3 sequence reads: CASSLGGWTSGRLDTQYF. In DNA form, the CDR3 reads TGTGCCAGCAGCTTAGGTGGCTGGACTAGCGGGAGGTTAGATACGCAGTATTTT. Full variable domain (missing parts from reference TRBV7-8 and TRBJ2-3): GAGVSQSPRYKVAKRGQDVALRCDPISGHVSLFWYQQALGQGPEFLTYFQNEAQLDKSGLPSDRFFAERPEGSVSTLKIQRTQQEDSAVYLCASSLGGWTSGRLDTQYFGPGTRLTVL.

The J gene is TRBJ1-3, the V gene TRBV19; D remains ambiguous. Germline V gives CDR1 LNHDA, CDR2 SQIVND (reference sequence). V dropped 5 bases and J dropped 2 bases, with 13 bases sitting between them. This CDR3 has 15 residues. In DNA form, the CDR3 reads TGTGCCAGTAGTTTAAACAGAGTAGCTGGAAACACCATATATTTT. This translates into CASSLNRVAGNTIYF.

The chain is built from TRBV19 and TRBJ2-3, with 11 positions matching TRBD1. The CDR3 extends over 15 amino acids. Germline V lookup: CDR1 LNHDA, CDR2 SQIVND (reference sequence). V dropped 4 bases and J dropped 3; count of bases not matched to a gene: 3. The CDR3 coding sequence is TGTGCCAGTAGTAGGGGGACAGGGGGGACAGATACGCAGTATTTT. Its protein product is CASSRGTGGTDTQYF.

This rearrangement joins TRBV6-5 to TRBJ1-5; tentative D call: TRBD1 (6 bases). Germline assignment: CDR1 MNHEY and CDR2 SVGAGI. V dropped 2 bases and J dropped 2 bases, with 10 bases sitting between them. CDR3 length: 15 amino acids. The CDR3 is CASSYGGAGNQPQHF. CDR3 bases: TGTGCCAGCAGTTACGGGGGGGCGGGCAATCAGCCCCAGCATTTT.

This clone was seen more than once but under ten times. The CDR3, as DNA: TGTGCCAGCAGCCTTGGACTAGCGGGGGCCACAAGCACAGATACGCAGTATTTT. Translation gives CASSLGLAGATSTDTQYF. The rearrangement uses TRBV11-3 and TRBJ2-3; 13 bases agree with TRBD2. The CDR3 spans 18 residues. J was trimmed by 0 bases and V by 5 bases; bases with no gene match: 8. Germline loops: CDR1 SGHNT, CDR2 YENEEA.

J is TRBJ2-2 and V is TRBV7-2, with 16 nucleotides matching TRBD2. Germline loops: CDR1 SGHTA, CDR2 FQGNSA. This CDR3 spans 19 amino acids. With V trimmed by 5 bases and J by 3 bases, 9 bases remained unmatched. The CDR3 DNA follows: TGTGCCAGCAGCGGTCCCGGGACTAGCGGGGGGGCGGACACCGGGGAGCTGTTTTTT. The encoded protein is CASSGPGTSGGADTGELFF. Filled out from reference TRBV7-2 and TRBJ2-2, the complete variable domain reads GAGVSQSPSNKVTEKGKDVELRCDPISGHTALYWYRQSLGQGLEFLIYFQGNSAPDKSGLPSDRFSAERTGGSVSTLTIQRTQQEDSAVYLCASSGPGTSGGADTGELFFGEGSRLTVL.

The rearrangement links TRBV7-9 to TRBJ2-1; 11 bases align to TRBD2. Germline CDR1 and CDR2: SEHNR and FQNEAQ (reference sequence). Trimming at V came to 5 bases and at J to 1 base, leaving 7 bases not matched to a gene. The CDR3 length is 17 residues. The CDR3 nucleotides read TGTGCCAGCAGCCCAACGACTAGCGGGACTTCCTACAATGAGCAGTTCTTC. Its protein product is CASSPTTSGTSYNEQFF.

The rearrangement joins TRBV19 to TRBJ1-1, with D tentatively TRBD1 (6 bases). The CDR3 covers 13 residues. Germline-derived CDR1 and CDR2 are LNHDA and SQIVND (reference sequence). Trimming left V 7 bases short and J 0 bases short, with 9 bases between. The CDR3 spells CASNEGVNTEAFF. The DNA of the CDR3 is TGTGCCAGTAATGAGGGGGTGAACACTGAAGCTTTCTTT.

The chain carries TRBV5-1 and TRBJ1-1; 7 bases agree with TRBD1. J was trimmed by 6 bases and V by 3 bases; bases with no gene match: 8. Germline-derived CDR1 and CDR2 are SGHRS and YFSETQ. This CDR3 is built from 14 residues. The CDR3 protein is CASSYTFGQAEAFF. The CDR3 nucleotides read TGCGCCAGCAGCTATACCTTTGGACAGGCTGAAGCTTTCTTT.

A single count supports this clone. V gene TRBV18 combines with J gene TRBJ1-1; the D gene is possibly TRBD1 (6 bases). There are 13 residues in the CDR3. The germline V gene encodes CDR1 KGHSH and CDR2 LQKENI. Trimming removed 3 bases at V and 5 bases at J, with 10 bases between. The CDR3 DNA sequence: TGTGCCAGCTCACCCGATACAGGGACTGAAGCTTTCTTT. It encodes CASSPDTGTEAFF.

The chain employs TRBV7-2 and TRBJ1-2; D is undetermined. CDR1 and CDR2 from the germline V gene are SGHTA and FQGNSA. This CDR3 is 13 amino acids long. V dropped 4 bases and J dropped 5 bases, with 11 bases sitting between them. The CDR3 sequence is CASSSTSGYGYTF. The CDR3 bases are TGTGCCAGCAGCTCAACGAGCGGGTATGGCTACACCTTC.

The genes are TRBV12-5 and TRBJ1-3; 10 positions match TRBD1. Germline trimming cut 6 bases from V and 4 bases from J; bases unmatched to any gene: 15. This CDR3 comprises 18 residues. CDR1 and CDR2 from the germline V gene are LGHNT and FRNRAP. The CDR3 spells CASGFQAGTGVIGNTIYF. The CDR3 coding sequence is TGTGCTAGTGGATTCCAAGCCGGGACAGGGGTTATCGGAAACACCATATATTTT. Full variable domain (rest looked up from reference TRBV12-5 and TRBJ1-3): DARVTQTPRHKVTEMGQEVTMRCQPILGHNTVFWYRQTMMQGLELLAYFRNRAPLDDSGMPKDRFSAEMPDATLATLKIQPSEPRDSAVYFCASGFQAGTGVIGNTIYFGEGSWLTVV.

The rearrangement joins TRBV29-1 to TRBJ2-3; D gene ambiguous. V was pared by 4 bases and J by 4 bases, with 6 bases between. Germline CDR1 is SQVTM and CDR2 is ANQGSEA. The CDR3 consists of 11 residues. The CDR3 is CSVGGADTQYF. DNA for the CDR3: TGCAGCGTTGGCGGCGCAGATACGCAGTATTTT.

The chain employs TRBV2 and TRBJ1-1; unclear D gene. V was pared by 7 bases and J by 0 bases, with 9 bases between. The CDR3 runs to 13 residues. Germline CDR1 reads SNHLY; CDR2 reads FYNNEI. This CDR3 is CASTGWVNTEAFF. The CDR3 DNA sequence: TGTGCCAGCACGGGGTGGGTGAACACTGAAGCTTTCTTT.

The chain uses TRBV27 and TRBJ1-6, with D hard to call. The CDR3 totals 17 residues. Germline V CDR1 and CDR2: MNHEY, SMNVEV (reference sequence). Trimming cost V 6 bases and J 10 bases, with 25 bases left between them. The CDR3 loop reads CASRQSDYQRPRSPLHF. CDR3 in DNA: TGTGCCAGCAGACAGTCGGACTACCAGCGCCCCCGGTCACCCCTCCACTTT.

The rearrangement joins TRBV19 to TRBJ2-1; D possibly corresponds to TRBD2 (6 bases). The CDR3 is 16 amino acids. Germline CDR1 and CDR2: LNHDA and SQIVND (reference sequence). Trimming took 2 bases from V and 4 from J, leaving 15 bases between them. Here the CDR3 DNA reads TGTGCCAGTAGTATATCTCCGAGGAGGGGTTACAATGAGCAGTTCTTC. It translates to CASSISPRRGYNEQFF.

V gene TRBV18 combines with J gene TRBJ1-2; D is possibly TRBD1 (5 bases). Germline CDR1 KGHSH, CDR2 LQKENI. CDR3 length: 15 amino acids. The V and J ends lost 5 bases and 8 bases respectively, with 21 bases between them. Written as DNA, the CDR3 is TGTGCCAGCTCAGGATCCGGGACCCAACTAGGCGGCTACACCTTC. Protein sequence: CASSGSGTQLGGYTF.

In nucleotides, the CDR3 is TGTGCCAGCAGCCAAGAGGTGGGGGTGGCAGGAGAGGCGCATGGCTACACCTTC. This encodes CASSQEVGVAGEAHGYTF. The chain employs TRBV4-2 and TRBJ1-2, with a weak D call TRBD1 (5 bases). CDR3 length: 18 residues. Germline-derived CDR1 and CDR2 are LGHNA and YNFKEQ. Trimming stripped 0 bases from V and 6 bases from J, with 23 bases between.

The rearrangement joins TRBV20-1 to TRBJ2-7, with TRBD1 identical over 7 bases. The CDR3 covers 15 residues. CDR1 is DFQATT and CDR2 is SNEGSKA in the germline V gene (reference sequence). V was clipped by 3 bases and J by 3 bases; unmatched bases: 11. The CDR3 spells CSASPTGTIGYEQYF. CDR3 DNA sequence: TGCAGTGCTAGTCCGACAGGGACGATAGGCTACGAGCAGTACTTC.

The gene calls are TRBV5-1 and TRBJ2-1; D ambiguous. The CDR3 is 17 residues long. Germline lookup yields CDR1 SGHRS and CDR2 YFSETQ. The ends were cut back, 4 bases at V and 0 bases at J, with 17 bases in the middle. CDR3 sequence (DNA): TGCGCCAGCAGCCCCAACCCTCTGGAAAGCTCCTACAATGAGCAGTTCTTC. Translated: CASSPNPLESSYNEQFF.

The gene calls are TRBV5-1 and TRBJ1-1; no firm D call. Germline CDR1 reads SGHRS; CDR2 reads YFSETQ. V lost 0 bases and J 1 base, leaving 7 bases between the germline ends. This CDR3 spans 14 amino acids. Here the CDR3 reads CASSLGVSNTEAFF. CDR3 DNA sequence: TGCGCCAGCAGCTTGGGAGTATCGAACACTGAAGCTTTCTTT.

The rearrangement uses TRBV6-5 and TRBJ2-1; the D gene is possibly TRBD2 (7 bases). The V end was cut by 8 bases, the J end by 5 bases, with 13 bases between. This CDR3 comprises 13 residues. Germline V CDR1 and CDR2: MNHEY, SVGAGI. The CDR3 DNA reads TGTGCCAGCGGGGGGGACAACCACAATGAGCAGTTCTTC. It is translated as CASGGDNHNEQFF.